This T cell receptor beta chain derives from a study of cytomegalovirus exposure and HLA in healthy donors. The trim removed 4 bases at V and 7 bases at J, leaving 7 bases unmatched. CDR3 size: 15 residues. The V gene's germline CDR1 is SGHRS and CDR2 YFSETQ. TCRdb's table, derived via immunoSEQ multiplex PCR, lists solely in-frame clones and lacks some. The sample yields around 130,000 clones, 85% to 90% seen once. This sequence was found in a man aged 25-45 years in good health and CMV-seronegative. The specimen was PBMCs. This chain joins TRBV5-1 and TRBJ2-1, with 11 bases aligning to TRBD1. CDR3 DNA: TGCGCCAGCAGCGCGGGGACAGGGGGATGGAATGAGCAGTTCTTC. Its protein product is CASSAGTGGWNEQFF.